Listed here are 2 T cell receptor beta chains from one sample, sequenced in a study of beta chain features in type 1 diabetes. For these receptors, no antigen is known. Since all of the isolated RNA was reverse transcribed, expressed TCRB transcripts were what got sequenced. The protocol was immunoSEQ multiplex PCR, while the TCRdb copy is restricted to in-frame clones and leaves out a portion. This sample yields roughly 160,000 clones, of which approximately 8% are seen a single time; about 0.95% belongs to the top ten. Study outcomes and limitations: Significant though moderate, a shortening of TCRB CDR3s appeared in all four CD4+ subsets of Type 1 diabetes patients.

The material sequenced was central memory CD4+ T cells from blood. The source of these receptors is a woman aged 40 to 49 with type 1 diabetes.

The chain uses TRBV28 and TRBJ2-1; D call uncertain. With 7 bases removed from V and 0 bases from J, the gap between germline ends came to 16 bases. The CDR3 runs 16 residues. Germline V gene lookup returns CDR1 MDHEN and CDR2 SYDVKM. The CDR3 region has the DNA TGTGCCAGCAAGCCCCCAGGCTTGAGCTCCTACAATGAGCAGTTCTTC. This encodes CASKPPGLSSYNEQFF. The whole variable domain, remainder taken from reference TRBV28 and TRBJ2-1, is DVKVTQSSRYLVKRTGEKVFLECVQDMDHENMFWYRQDPGLGLRLIYFSYDVKMKEKGDIPEGYSVSREKKERFSLILESASTNQTSMYLCASKPPGLSSYNEQFFGPGTRLTVL.

There are a few counts of this clone. The V and J genes are TRBV6-5 and TRBJ1-5; 7 bases fit TRBD1. The CDR3 covers 15 residues. In germline, CDR1 is MNHEY, CDR2 SVGAGI. V gave up 6 bases and J gave up 3 bases; unmatched junction bases: 8. CDR3 sequence: CASRPLTGANQPQHF. CDR3 DNA: TGTGCCAGCAGACCTCTTACAGGGGCCAATCAGCCCCAGCATTTT.